The 6 T cell receptor beta chains presented below share a single source sample, sequenced in a study of blood T cell repertoires in COVID-19. Assay: immunoSEQ multiplex PCR; the TCRdb copy retains only in-frame clones and omits some. This table has over 130,000 clones, approximately 80% appearing once. Source material: PBMCs or T cells enriched from blood (not recorded which). Receptors were obtained from a woman aged 18-29 years who had been exposed to COVID-19.

The chain employs TRBV27 and TRBJ1-1, with D perhaps TRBD1 (5 bases). The CDR3 runs to 14 residues. Trimming removed 3 bases at V and 4 bases at J, with 12 bases between. The V gene's germline CDR1 is MNHEY and CDR2 SMNVEV (reference sequence). The chain's CDR3 is CASSFVVGGTEAFF. In DNA, the CDR3 is TGTGCCAGCAGTTTTGTCGTGGGGGGCACTGAAGCTTTCTTT.

The chain couples TRBV11-2 to TRBJ1-6; the D gene is possibly TRBD1 (5 bases). The CDR3 spans 16 residues. Germline V gives CDR1 SGHAT, CDR2 FQNNGV. V shed 1 base and J shed 2 bases, with 9 bases lying between them. The CDR3 spells CASSLGRDPYNSPLHF. The CDR3 DNA follows: TGTGCCAGCAGCTTAGGCAGGGATCCCTATAATTCACCCCTCCACTTT. Drawing the rest from reference TRBV11-2 and TRBJ1-6, the complete variable domain is EAGVAQSPRYKIIEKRQSVAFWCNPISGHATLYWYQQILGQGPKLLIQFQNNGVVDDSQLPKDRFSAERLKGVDSTLKIQPAKLEDSAVYLCASSLGRDPYNSPLHFGNGTRLTVT.

A few counts support this clone. This chain connects TRBV5-1 to TRBJ2-5; 7 nucleotides line up with TRBD2. The CDR3 has 14 amino acids. Germline CDR1 is SGHRS and CDR2 is YFSETQ. Losses at the gene ends were 3 bases for V and 2 bases for J; bases not matched to a gene: 4. The CDR3 reads CASSSTSNQETQYF. DNA of the CDR3: TGCGCCAGCAGCTCGACTAGCAATCAAGAGACCCAGTACTTC.

J is TRBJ1-2 and V is TRBV30; D is ambiguous. From germline, CDR1 is GTSNPN and CDR2 SVGIG (reference sequence). Trimming removed 1 base at V and 2 bases at J, with 8 bases between. The CDR3 is 13 amino acids. DNA for the CDR3: TGTGCCTGGAGTGCGTCCAGAAACTATGGCTACACCTTC. This codes for CAWSASRNYGYTF. Based on the CDR3 plus reference TRBV30 and TRBJ1-2, the full variable domain is SQTIHQWPATLVQPVGSPLSLECTVEGTSNPNLYWYRQAAGRGLQLLFYSVGIGQISSEVPQNLSASRPQDRQFILSSKKLLLSDSGFYLCAWSASRNYGYTFGSGTRLTVV.

This clone has just one count. This chain uses TRBV5-6 with TRBJ2-1; a possible D gene is TRBD1 (6 bases). V dropped 1 base and J dropped 7 bases, with 15 bases sitting between them. The CDR3 length is 15 residues. Germline V CDR1 and CDR2: SGHDT, YYEEEE. The CDR3 loop is CASSLRQGSGNEQFF. CDR3 DNA: TGTGCCAGCAGCTTGCGGCAGGGGAGTGGAAATGAGCAGTTCTTC.

The CDR3 here is CASSVLSGTNNEQFF. DNA for the CDR3: TGTGCCAGCAGCGTACTTAGCGGGACTAACAATGAGCAGTTCTTC. The chain recombines TRBV9 with TRBJ2-1; the match to TRBD2 covers 8 bases. This CDR3 contains 15 residues. Per germline, CDR1 SGDLS and CDR2 YYNGEE. V gave up 1 base and J gave up 5 bases; unmatched junction bases: 5.